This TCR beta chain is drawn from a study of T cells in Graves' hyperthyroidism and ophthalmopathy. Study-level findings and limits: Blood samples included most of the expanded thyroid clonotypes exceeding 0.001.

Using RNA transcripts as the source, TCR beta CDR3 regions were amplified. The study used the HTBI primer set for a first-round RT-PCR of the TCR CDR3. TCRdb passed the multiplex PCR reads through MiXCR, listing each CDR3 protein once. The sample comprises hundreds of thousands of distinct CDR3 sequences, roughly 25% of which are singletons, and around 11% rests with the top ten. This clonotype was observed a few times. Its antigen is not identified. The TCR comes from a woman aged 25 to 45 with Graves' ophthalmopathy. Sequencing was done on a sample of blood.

The CDR3: CASSQDSGHNTYEQYF. Written as DNA, the CDR3 is TGCGCCAGCAGCCAAGATTCGGGACATAACACCTACGAGCAGTACTTC. This chain uses TRBV4-3 with TRBJ2-7; tentatively, D is TRBD1 (6 bases). With 0 bases removed from V and 2 bases from J, the gap between germline ends came to 14 bases. The CDR3 loop spans 16 amino acids. Germline V gives CDR1 LGHNA, CDR2 YSLEER.